One sample yielded the 15 T cell receptor beta chains listed below, sequenced in a study of cytomegalovirus exposure and HLA in healthy donors. Both 60 Vbeta primers and 13 Jbeta primers went into the PCR. Repertoires were generated with immunoSEQ multiplex PCR, while TCRdb's copy carries only in-frame clones and drops some. The profile shows approximately 140,000 clones, about four fifths of them singletons. The sample was PBMCs. The receptors derive from a male donor in good health and CMV-seronegative.

The chain uses TRBV7-9 and TRBJ2-5, with 7 bases fitting TRBD2. Germline V lookup: CDR1 SEHNR, CDR2 FQNEAQ (reference sequence). This CDR3 spans 13 amino acids. J gave up 5 bases and V 4 bases, and 4 bases lay outside the gene matches. CDR3 residues: CASSSLGGETQYF. In nucleotides, the CDR3 is TGTGCCAGCAGCTCACTCGGGGGGGAGACCCAGTACTTC.

This clone has a handful of counts. The V and J genes are TRBV11-3 and TRBJ2-7; D might be TRBD1 (5 bases). CDR3 size: 13 residues. Germline CDR1 reads SGHNT; CDR2 reads YENEEA. The V end was cut by 4 bases, the J end by 1 base, with 8 bases between. CDR3 sequence (DNA): TGTGCCAGCAGCTCGACAGATTCCTACGAGCAGTACTTC. It translates to CASSSTDSYEQYF.

CDR3 coding DNA: TGTGCCAGCAGTGAAGGACTACGGGACACCGGGGAGCTGTTTTTT. It is translated as CASSEGLRDTGELFF. The rearrangement uses TRBV25-1 and TRBJ2-2; possibly TRBD2 for D (6 bases). Germline values: CDR1 MGHDK, CDR2 SYGVNS. This CDR3 is built from 15 residues. Trimming stripped 2 bases from V and 3 bases from J, with 10 bases between.

V and J are TRBV7-9 and TRBJ2-7; 7 bases match TRBD1. V trimming: 4 bases; J trimming: 4 bases; junction bases outside the gene matches: 10. This CDR3 is 15 amino acids long. Germline loops: CDR1 SEHNR, CDR2 FQNEAQ (reference sequence). The CDR3 loop is CASSSAVGGRYEQYF. The CDR3 bases are TGTGCCAGCAGCTCAGCAGTAGGGGGCAGGTACGAGCAGTACTTC.

This chain links TRBV20-1 with TRBJ2-3; D is perhaps TRBD1 (5 bases). This CDR3 region has 11 residues. V was shortened by 0 bases and J by 13 bases, with 11 bases between the two germline ends. Germline loops: CDR1 DFQATT, CDR2 SNEGSKA (reference sequence). The CDR3 region has the DNA TGCAGTGCTAGAGATCTCTCCAGGGAGTATTTT. Protein sequence: CSARDLSREYF.

The chain has TRBV29-1 and TRBJ2-3; D gene unclear. The CDR3 is 11 amino acids. Looked up from germline, CDR1 is SQVTM and CDR2 is ANQGSEA. V dropped 6 bases and J dropped 4 bases, with 8 bases sitting between them. The CDR3 loop is CSVARADTQYF. CDR3 coding DNA: TGCAGCGTCGCTCGGGCAGATACGCAGTATTTT.

The genes are TRBV6-1 and TRBJ2-5; no reliable D call. The tail of the sequence fits TRBJ2-7 better, so the J call may be wrong. The CDR3 is 13 amino acids. Per the germline V gene, CDR1 is MNHNS and CDR2 is SASEGT. The DNA for the CDR3 is TGTGCCAGCAGCCCTGGCCTGGGCTACGAGCAGTACTTC. This translates into CASSPGLGYEQYF.

The rearrangement joins TRBV10-3 to TRBJ1-2; tentatively, D is TRBD1 (6 bases). The CDR3 has 13 residues. Looked up from germline, CDR1 is ENHRY and CDR2 is SYGVKD. Trimming cost V 6 bases and J 2 bases, with 10 bases left between them. CDR3 in amino acids: CAISQDSNYGYTF. The CDR3 DNA is TGTGCCATCAGCCAGGACAGCAACTATGGCTACACCTTC.

J is TRBJ2-3 and V is TRBV11-2; 7 bases are shared with TRBD2. CDR1 SGHAT and CDR2 FQNNGV come from the germline V gene. CDR3 length: 15 residues. After removal of 6 bases from V and 0 bases from J, the junction contained 6 bases not matched to a gene. CDR3 loop: CASSPSGGSTDTQYF. CDR3 coding DNA: TGTGCCAGCAGTCCGTCGGGGGGTAGCACAGATACGCAGTATTTT.

This sequence joins TRBV2 and TRBJ1-1; D unclear. The V and J ends lost 3 bases and 5 bases respectively, with 13 bases between them. Looked up from germline, CDR1 is SNHLY and CDR2 is FYNNEI. This CDR3 is built from 14 residues. The CDR3 reads CASSDLEGWTEAFF. CDR3 nucleotide sequence: TGTGCCAGCAGTGATTTGGAGGGTTGGACTGAAGCTTTCTTT.

J is TRBJ2-7 and V is TRBV6-5; TRBD2 might be the D (5 bases). CDR1 and CDR2 from the germline V gene are MNHEY and SVGAGI. V was trimmed by 5 bases and J by 3 bases, leaving 14 bases between them. This CDR3 has 14 amino acids. The CDR3 here is CASSLQTGNYEQYF. CDR3 nucleotide sequence: TGTGCCAGCAGTCTGCAAACGGGAAACTACGAGCAGTACTTC.

The chain links TRBV6-1 to TRBJ2-7, with 10 bases that match TRBD1. The CDR3 sequence is 14 residues long. The V and J ends lost 5 bases and 5 bases, in that order; junction bases with no gene match: 6. CDR1 is MNHNS and CDR2 is SASEGT in the germline V gene. This chain's CDR3 is CASSPGTGDHEQYF. CDR3 DNA sequence: TGTGCCAGCAGTCCCGGGACAGGGGACCACGAGCAGTACTTC.

This rearrangement joins TRBV27 to TRBJ2-7; the D gene is possibly TRBD1 (5 bases). Looked up from germline, CDR1 is MNHEY and CDR2 is SMNVEV (reference sequence). The V end lost 4 bases, the J end lost 3 bases, and 7 bases lay between the germline ends. The CDR3 runs 12 residues. The CDR3 is CASSSGRYEQYF. CDR3 nucleotides: TGTGCCAGCAGTTCAGGGCGCTACGAGCAGTACTTC.

CDR3 sequence: CASSLHLYSRGEAYNEQFF. The CDR3 DNA reads as TGTGCCAGCAGCTTACACCTATACTCCAGGGGCGAGGCCTACAATGAGCAGTTCTTC. The J gene is TRBJ2-1, the V gene TRBV11-1, with D possibly matching TRBD1 (6 bases). V lost 2 bases to trimming and J lost 2 bases, with 22 bases between them. The CDR3 is 19 residues long. Germline CDR1 SGHAT, CDR2 FQDESV (reference sequence).

Only a few counts were recorded for this clone. The chain has TRBV4-3 and TRBJ2-2; 11 nucleotides line up with TRBD2. The ends lost 4 bases at V and 7 bases at J; junction bases unmatched: 14. The CDR3 has 18 residues. Per the germline V gene, CDR1 is LGHNA and CDR2 is YSLEER. CDR3 loop: CASSPGVAGGLRGGELFF. The CDR3 DNA reads TGCGCCAGCAGCCCTGGAGTAGCGGGAGGGCTAAGAGGCGGGGAGCTGTTTTTT.